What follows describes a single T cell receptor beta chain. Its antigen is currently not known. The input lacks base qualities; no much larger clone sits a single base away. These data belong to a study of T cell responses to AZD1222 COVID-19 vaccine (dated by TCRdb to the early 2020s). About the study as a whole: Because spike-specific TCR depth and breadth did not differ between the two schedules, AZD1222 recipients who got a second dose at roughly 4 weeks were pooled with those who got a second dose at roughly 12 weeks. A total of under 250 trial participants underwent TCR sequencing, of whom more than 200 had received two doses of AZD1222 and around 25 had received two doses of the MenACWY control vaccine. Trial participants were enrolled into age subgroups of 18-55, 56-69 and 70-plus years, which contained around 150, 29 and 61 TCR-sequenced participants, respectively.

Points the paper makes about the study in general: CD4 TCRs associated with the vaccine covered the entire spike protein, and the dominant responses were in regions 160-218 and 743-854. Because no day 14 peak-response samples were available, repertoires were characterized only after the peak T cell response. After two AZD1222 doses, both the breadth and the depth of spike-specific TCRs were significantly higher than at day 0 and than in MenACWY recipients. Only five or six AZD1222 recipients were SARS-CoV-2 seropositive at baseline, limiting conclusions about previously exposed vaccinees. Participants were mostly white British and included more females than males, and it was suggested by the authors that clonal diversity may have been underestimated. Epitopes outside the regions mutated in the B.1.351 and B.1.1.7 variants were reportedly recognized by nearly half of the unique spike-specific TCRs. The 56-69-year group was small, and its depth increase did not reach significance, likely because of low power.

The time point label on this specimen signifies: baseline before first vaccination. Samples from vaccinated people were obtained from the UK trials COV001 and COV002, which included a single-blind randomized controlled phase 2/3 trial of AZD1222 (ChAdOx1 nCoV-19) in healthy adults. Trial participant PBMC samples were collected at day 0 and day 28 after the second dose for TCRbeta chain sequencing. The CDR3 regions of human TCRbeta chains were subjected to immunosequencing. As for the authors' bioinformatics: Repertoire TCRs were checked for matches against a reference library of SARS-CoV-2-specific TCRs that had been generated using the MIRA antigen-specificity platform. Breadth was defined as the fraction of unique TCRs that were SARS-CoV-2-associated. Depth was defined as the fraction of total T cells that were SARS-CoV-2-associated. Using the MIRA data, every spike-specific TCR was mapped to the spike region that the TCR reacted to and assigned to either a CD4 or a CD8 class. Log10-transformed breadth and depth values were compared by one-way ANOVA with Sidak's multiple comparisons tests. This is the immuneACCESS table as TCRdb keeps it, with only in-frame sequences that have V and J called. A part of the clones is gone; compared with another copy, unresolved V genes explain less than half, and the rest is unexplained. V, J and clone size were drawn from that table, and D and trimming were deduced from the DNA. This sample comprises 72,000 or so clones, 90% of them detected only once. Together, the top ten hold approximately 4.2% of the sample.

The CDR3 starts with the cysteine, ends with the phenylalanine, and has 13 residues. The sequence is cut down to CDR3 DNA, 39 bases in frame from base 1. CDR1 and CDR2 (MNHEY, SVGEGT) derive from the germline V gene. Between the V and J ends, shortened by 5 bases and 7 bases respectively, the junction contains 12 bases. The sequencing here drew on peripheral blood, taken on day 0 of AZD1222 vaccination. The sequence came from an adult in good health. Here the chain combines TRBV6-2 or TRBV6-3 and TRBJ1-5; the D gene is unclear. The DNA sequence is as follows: TGTGCCAGCAGTCCCTCCGACCCCCAGCCCCAGCATTTT. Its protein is CASSPSDPQPQHF.